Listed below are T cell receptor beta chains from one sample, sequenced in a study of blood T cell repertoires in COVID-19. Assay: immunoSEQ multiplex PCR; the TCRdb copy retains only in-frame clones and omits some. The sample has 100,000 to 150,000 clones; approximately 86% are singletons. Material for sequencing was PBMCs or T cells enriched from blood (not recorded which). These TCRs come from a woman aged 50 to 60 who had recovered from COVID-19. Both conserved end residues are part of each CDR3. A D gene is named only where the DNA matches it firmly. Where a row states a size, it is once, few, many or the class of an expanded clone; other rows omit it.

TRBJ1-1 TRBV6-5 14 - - TGTGCCAGCAGCCAATCAGGGCCCGGAGCTGAAGCTTTCTTT CASSQSGPGAEAFF
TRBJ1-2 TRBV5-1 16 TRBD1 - TGCGCCAGCAACGGGCAAGGACAGGGAGTTGACTATGGCTACACCTTC CASNGQGQGVDYGYTF
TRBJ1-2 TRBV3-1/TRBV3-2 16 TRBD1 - TGTGCCAGCAGCCAAGGGGGACAGGCGGCTAACTATGGCTACACCTTC CASSQGGQAANYGYTF
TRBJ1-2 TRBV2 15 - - TGTGCCAGCATCCAGGAAGTGGGCTCTAACTATGGCTACACCTTC CASIQEVGSNYGYTF
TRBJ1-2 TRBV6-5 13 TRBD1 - TGTGCCAGCAGTCGAGGACAGGGTCTCGGCTACACCTTC CASSRGQGLGYTF
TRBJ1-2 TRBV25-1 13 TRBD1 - TGTGCCAGTAGACAAGACAGGGAGGCTGGCTACACCTTC CASRQDREAGYTF
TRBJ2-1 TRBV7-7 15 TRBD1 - TGTGCTAGCAGCATAAATACAGGGGGATGGGATGAGCAGTTCTTC CASSINTGGWDEQFF
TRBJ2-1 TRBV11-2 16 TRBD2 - TGTGCCAGCAGCTCACCGGGACTCGGGGGGATAAATGAGCAGTTCTTC CASSSPGLGGINEQFF
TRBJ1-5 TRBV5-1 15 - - TGCGCCAGCAGCTTGTGGGGCAATAGCAATCAGCCCCAGCATTTT CASSLWGNSNQPQHF
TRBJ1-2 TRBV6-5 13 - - TGTGCCAGCAGTTACCAGGGGCACTATGGCTACACCTTC CASSYQGHYGYTF
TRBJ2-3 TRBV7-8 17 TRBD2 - TGTGCCAGCAGCTTAGGGACTAGCGGGTTTAGCACAGATACGCAGTATTTT CASSLGTSGFSTDTQYF
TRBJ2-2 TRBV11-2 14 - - TGTGCCAGCAGCCCCACTAGGAACACCGGGGAGCTGTTTTTT CASSPTRNTGELFF
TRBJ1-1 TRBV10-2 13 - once TGCGCCAGCAGTGAACAGACGAACACTGAAGCTTTCTTT CASSEQTNTEAFF
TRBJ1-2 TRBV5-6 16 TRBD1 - TGTGCCAGCAGCTCCTATCGGACAGGGGTTGACTATGGCTACACCTTC CASSSYRTGVDYGYTF
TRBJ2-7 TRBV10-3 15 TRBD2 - TGTGCCATCAGTTCCGGGACTAGCGGGGGGAACGAGCAGTACTTC CAISSGTSGGNEQYF
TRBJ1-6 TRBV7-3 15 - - TGTGCCAGCAGCTTGGGGAGCTCCTATAATTCACCCCTCCACTTT CASSLGSSYNSPLHF
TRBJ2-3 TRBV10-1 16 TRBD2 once TGCGCCAGCAGGGGAAGCGGGGGGGCCTCGTCAGATACGCAGTATTTT CASRGSGGASSDTQYF
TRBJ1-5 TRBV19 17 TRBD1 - TGTGCCAGTAGTAGCCGGGACAGGGGGATGGGCAATCAGCCCCAGCATTTT CASSSRDRGMGNQPQHF
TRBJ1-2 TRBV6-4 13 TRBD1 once TGTGCCAGCAGTGACTCCGACAGGGCCCTACTCACCTTC CASSDSDRALLTF
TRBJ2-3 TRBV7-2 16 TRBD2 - TGTGCCAGCAGCTACGGACTAGCGGACTTGGTGGATACGCAGTATTTT CASSYGLADLVDTQYF
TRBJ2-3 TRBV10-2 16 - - TGCGCCAGCAGTGACTGGGTTGGGGGGGGGCAAGATACGCAGTATTTT CASSDWVGGGQDTQYF
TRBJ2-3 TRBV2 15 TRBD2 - TGTGCCAGCAGTACTAGCGGGGGAGTCACAGATACGCAGTATTTT CASSTSGGVTDTQYF
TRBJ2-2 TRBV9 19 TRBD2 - TGTGCCAGCAGCCCCAATATAATTGGGCGGGGGGGCCGAGCCGGGGAGCTGTTTTTT CASSPNIIGRGGRAGELFF
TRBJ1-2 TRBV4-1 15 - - TGCGCCAGCAGCCAATGGGAGGAAACTAACTATGGCTACACCTTC CASSQWEETNYGYTF
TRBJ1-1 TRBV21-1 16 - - TGTGCCAGCAGCCCCAAACGGACAGGGTTTAGCACTGAAGCTTTCTTT CASSPKRTGFSTEAFF
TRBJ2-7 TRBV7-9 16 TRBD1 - TGTGCCAGCAGCGTCAACCGGGACAGGGCAACCTACGAGCAGTACTTC CASSVNRDRATYEQYF
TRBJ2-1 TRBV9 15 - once TGTGCCAGCAGCGTAGGGGGCCAGGGTGGGGTTGAGCAGTTCTTC CASSVGGQGGVEQFF
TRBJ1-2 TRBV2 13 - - TGTGCCAGCGCCTCCGGGGGGGATCGGGGCTACACCTTC CASASGGDRGYTF
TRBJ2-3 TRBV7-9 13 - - TGTGCCAGCAGCTTAGGATCTATGGATACGCAGTATTTT CASSLGSMDTQYF
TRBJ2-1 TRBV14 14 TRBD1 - TGTGCCAGCAGCCAAAAGAGGACAGGGGGGAGGAAGTTCTTC CASSQKRTGGRKFF
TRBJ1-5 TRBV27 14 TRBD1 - TGTGCCAGCAGTCCGGACAGGGGAAATCAGCCCCAGCATTTT CASSPDRGNQPQHF
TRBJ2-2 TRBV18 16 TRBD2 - TGTGCCAGCTCACCACCGGCTAGCGGGGGCACCGGGGAGCTGTTTTTT CASSPPASGGTGELFF
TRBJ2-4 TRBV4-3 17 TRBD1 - TGCGCCAGCAGCCAGGCGACAGGGACACTAGCCAAAAACATTCAGTACTTC CASSQATGTLAKNIQYF
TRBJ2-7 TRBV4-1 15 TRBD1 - TGCGCCAGCAGCCAAGAGGAGGACAGGTCCTACGAGCAGTACTTC CASSQEEDRSYEQYF
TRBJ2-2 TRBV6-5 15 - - TGTGCCAGCAGTTACAGGCGGGGTGATATGGGGGAGCTGTTTTTT CASSYRRGDMGELFF
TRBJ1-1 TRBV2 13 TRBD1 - TGTGCCTGGGGGGACAGGGGGAACACTGAAGCTTTCTTT CAWGDRGNTEAFF
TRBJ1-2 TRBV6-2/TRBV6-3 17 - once TGTGCCAGCAGTCCCTACACTACAGGATCTCCTAACTATGGCTACACCTTC CASSPYTTGSPNYGYTF
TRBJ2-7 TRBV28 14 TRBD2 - TGTGCCAGCAGTTCTAGCGGGGGACCCTACGAGCAGTACTTC CASSSSGGPYEQYF
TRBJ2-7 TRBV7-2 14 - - TGTGCCAGCAGCTTAGGTTCACACCTCTACGAGCAGTACTTC CASSLGSHLYEQYF
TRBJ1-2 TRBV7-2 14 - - TGTGCCAGCAGCTTAGGGGAGGGGAACTATGGCTACACCTTC CASSLGEGNYGYTF
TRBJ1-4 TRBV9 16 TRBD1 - TGTGCCAGCAGCGGGACAGGGGGCCTCGCCCCTGAAAAACTGTTTTTT CASSGTGGLAPEKLFF
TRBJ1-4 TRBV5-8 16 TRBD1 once TGTGCCAGCAGCAGGTGGTCGGGACAGAAAAATGAAAAACTGTTTTTT CASSRWSGQKNEKLFF
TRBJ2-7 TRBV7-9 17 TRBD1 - TGTGCCAGCAGCCCTAGACGACAGGGGGCTAGCTCCTACGAGCAGTACTTC CASSPRRQGASSYEQYF
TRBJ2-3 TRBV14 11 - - TGTGCCAGCAGCCTAGCCGGTACGCAGTATTTT CASSLAGTQYF
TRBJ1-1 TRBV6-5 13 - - TGTGCCAGTTGTGAGACTGTGAACACTGAAGCTTTCTTT CASCETVNTEAFF